This TCR beta chain was sequenced during a study of PD-1 blockade in classical Hodgkin lymphoma. Study at large: Administration of nivolumab to patients was at 3 mg/kg intravenously every 2 weeks. Whole-study results and caveats: Newly diagnosed and completely responding patients shared comparable baseline diversity. Repertoire differences lack defined causes, possibly disease activity or prior therapy. According to reports, newly diagnosed patients had lower baseline TCR diversity than healthy donors, and relapsed/refractory patients had lower baseline TCR diversity still.

With no exception, relapse followed autologous stem cell transplantation in all patients, and brentuximab vedotin exposure varied. The CDR3 spans 18 residues. Germline V lookup: CDR1 SGHNT, CDR2 YENEEA. V was pared by 0 bases and J by 9 bases, with 9 bases of the junction left unmatched. Sequencing used immunoSEQ multiplex PCR; TCRdb keeps in-frame clones, though not all of them. The sample carries approximately 44,000 clones, over 55% recorded once. About this clone itself: Its specificity is unknown.

This TCR was sampled from a human donor with classical Hodgkin lymphoma. Source: peripheral blood mononuclear cells (PBMCs), taken at baseline. The chain couples TRBV11-3 to TRBJ2-1; 15 bases line up with TRBD2. The CDR3 sequence is CASSLDQGGTSGRSEQFF. Written as DNA, the CDR3 is TGTGCCAGCAGCTTAGATCAAGGGGGGACTAGCGGGAGGAGTGAGCAGTTCTTC.